This TCR beta chain comes out of a study of cytomegalovirus exposure and HLA in healthy donors. Notes on the study in general: Most TCR sequences proved rare, with some public TCRs found in many donors. Being productive about 90% or about 30% of the time was typical of most TCR beta V segments in an earlier analysis. Presence/absence analyses assumed roughly uniform sequencing depth across donors.

Trimming stripped 0 bases from V and 8 bases from J, with 19 bases between. The CDR3 loop spans 16 amino acids. CDR1 and CDR2 from the germline V gene are MGHRA and YSYEKL. The PCR used 60 Vbeta and 13 Jbeta primers. Here immunoSEQ multiplex PCR was the method, and the copy in TCRdb shows in-frame clones only, minus some. The data hold 200,000 to 250,000 clones, with around 76% observed a single time. This clone was found once. The antigen remains undetermined. The sequenced sample consisted of PBMCs. V usage is TRBV4-1 and J usage is TRBJ1-1; D might be TRBD1 (6 bases). This sequence originates from a woman in her 40s in good health and CMV-seropositive. The CDR3 DNA follows: TGCGCCAGCAGCCAAGATCACCCCCAAGGGGGTTGGGAAGCTTTCTTT. Translated: CASSQDHPQGGWEAFF.